This T cell receptor beta chain was recovered during a study of cytomegalovirus exposure and HLA in healthy donors (dated by TCRdb to the late 2010s). Study-wide context: An earlier analysis of roughly 610 of the donors reported 250 to 300 Gb of sequence data and around 120 million unique TCR beta sequences obtained from about 179 million T cells. About 300 gigabases of sequencing data and approximately 93 million unique TCR sequences were included in an early release covering 550 to 650 HLA-typed donors. Of the 300 to 400 genotyped donors, about 84% fell in the genetic ancestry cluster associated with self-reported Caucasian donors. The study aimed to test whether signatures of past pathogen exposure could be identified by cataloging public T cell receptors. Using immunosequencing, the study profiled T cell repertoires from 500 to 800 subjects and related those repertoires to cytomegalovirus serostatus. Besides the first cohort of under 700 subjects, a separate validation cohort made up of roughly 120 different subjects was used. The study combined high-throughput TCR immunosequencing, statistical association of individual TCRs with disease status, and machine learning to predict cytomegalovirus infection status. In a later analysis, previously published TCR beta repertoires from 550 to 700 donors were re-analyzed and high-resolution HLA genotyping was added so that TCR occurrence patterns could be studied. Rather than drawing on any new phenotypic data, the later analysis identified candidate immune exposures from TCR beta sequences and the way those sequences occurred across donors. To decide whether each TCR beta V gene segment behaved as functional or pseudogenic, an earlier analysis of approximately 620 of the donors relied on high-throughput TCR beta sequencing. Donor age, sex, ethnicity and CMV serostatus were compiled alongside the repertoire data. A later genetic analysis used genome-wide SNP genotypes for about 60% of the 666 donors, treating that subset as a discovery cohort. Every repertoire in the discovery cohort had been generated on one and the same sequencing platform. Both class I and class II loci were covered by HLA typing, at four-digit resolution. The number of typed donors differed by locus: 629-630 for A, B, C, DRB1 and DQB1; approximately 540 for DQA1; 606 for DPA1; and some 470 for DPB1. Roughly 5 DR-DQ haplotypes were handled as single units for association and clustering, since linkage in the cohort was strong. On average, around 230,000 unique TCR beta nucleotide sequences were sequenced per donor among more than 350 genotyped donors of the cohort, with roughly a sixth of those sequences being non-productive.

The method was the immunoSEQ multiplex PCR assay. The multiplex PCR relied on a mix of 60 forward primers for TCR Vbeta segments and 13 reverse primers for TCR Jbeta segments. The CDR3 region of rearranged TCR beta genes was amplified from genomic DNA with a multiplex PCR assay. Amplified TCR beta libraries were sequenced as 87-base-pair reads on the Illumina HiSeq System. From the authors' description of their analysis: A later analysis counted about 80 million unique TCR beta chains across the 640 or so repertoires, and 10 million to 11 million of these chains were shared by at least two donors. Raw reads were error-corrected and collapsed into unique sequences by a nearest-neighbor algorithm in which closely related sequences were merged to remove PCR and sequencing errors. V, D and J gene segments were assigned by aligning CDR3 sequences to IMGT reference sequences. Each retained sequence needed at least a six-nucleotide match to both a V gene segment and a J gene segment. Rearrangements were called productive when the CDR3 lacked stop codons and stayed in frame with V and J; all others were non-productive. Following IMGT convention, CDR3 was defined as the stretch from the second conserved V-encoded cysteine up to the conserved J-encoded phenylalanine. Sequences without an unambiguous match to a single V gene segment were excluded from the earlier analysis of about 630 of the donors. In an earlier analysis of roughly 500 of the donors, V segments were called functional above 56.7% productive rearrangements and were called segregating when the between-donor standard deviation exceeded 5%. A statistical classification framework was built to diagnose cytomegalovirus status from the catalog of TCR beta chain sequences. In a later analysis, V and J genes were assigned by comparing TCR nucleotide sequences against IMGT/GENE-DB human TR gene sequences. Using the TCRdist pipeline, a later analysis assigned CDR3 sequences along with most-parsimonious VDJ recombination scenarios. In a later analysis, every TCR beta chain was defined by the combination of its CDR3 amino acid sequence and its V-gene family, and reads without a unique V-gene family were dropped. As a way to deal with suspected cross-contamination and a sequencing artifact, a later analysis dropped roughly 600 nucleotide sequences that were highly shared and had low generation probability. In a later analysis, a clonal expansion index was calculated for each public chain from normalized within-repertoire ranks of inferred template counts. In a later analysis, generation probabilities were computed using a VDJ recombination model fitted to out-of-frame rearrangements, and the results were checked against IGoR. A later analysis scored TCR-TCR, TCR-HLA and TCR-CMV co-occurrence with hypergeometric tests, applying a repertoire-size bias correction to TCR pairs. False discovery rates were estimated in a later analysis by permuting HLA or CMV assignments 20 times. In a later analysis, co-occurring TCRs were grouped with DBSCAN, and TCRdist sequence similarity was added when clustering was performed within HLA-allele-positive subsets. Co-occurrence clustering excluded repertoires with fewer than 30,000 or more than 120,000 public chains, plus five with anomalous nucleotide sharing. TCRdb carries this immuneACCESS record with in-frame sequences only. Its versions omit some clonotypes, under half of them owing to an unresolved V gene in the studies checked, with the rest unexplained. That table gives V, J and clone size, and the DNA gave D and trimming. A total of 120,000 to 150,000 clones appear in this sample, approximately 70% of them only once. The ten largest clones capture about 1.2% of the sample.

The germline ends are 14 bases apart after V is trimmed by 5 bases and J by 1 base. From its cysteine to its phenylalanine, the CDR3 spans 16 amino acids. The DNA shown is the 48-base CDR3, in frame from base 1. CDR1 and CDR2 are drawn from the germline V gene: SGHVS, FNYEAQ. The cohort was made up of approximately 670 healthy bone marrow donors. At the time of sampling, all cohort members were nominally healthy, though unrecorded immune exposures were likely present. The donor tested CMV seronegative and was one of the 352 seronegative cohort members. Every donor gave a peripheral blood sample, and the peripheral blood mononuclear cells from that sample were used for TCR beta sequencing. Genomic DNA extraction from the blood cell samples was performed with the Qiagen DNeasy Blood Extraction Kit. Points the paper makes about the study in general: A later genetic analysis associated a missense DCLRE1C variant with V-gene and J-gene trimming of TCR beta chains, and an independent cohort replicated the association. In a later genetic analysis, fewer N-insertions in productive TCRs were reported among donors in an Asian-associated ancestry cluster than the roughly 640-donor mean. About 15 rarely observed V segments, including chromosome 9 orphons, were excluded from the earlier analysis of approximately 600 of the donors because counts were too low. Some IMGT-functional V segments, including TRBV6-2 and TRBV6-3, could not be told apart with the 87-base-pair reads, so those segments were excluded. According to a later analysis, most CMV-associated TCR beta chains appeared to be HLA-restricted, and the HLA associations seemed to be driven largely by CMV exposure. Broadly in line with IMGT annotations, most TCR beta V segments showed up in productive rearrangements about 87% or about 30% of the time in an earlier analysis of several hundred of the donors. The authors suggested that the approach could potentially be generalized to other disease states and immunological phenotypes. In this cohort, only TCR beta chains were sequenced, and detectable features were limited by the absence of alpha or paired-chain data. In vitro tests confirmed that a few of the cytomegalovirus-associated TCR beta chains recognize cytomegalovirus antigens. Strong co-occurrence of HLA alleles, especially DR and DQ, made assigning TCR associations to individual alleles difficult. According to a later analysis, parvovirus B19, influenza, CMV and Epstein-Barr virus appeared linked to several top co-occurrence clusters. For the cohort, immune exposure information was limited to CMV serostatus. Cytomegalovirus status was reported to be diagnosed by the classifier with high specificity and sensitivity in both the original and validation cohorts. The presence/absence analyses assumed that sequencing depth was roughly uniform across donors, and that assumption may not be true. Correlated functional status among segregating V segments might be attributable to linkage disequilibrium, but an unknown experimental factor could not be ruled out. A cluster of highly shared sequence variants was judged likely to represent a technical artifact of the sequencing pipeline. While some public TCRs were present in many individuals, most TCR sequences turned up only very rarely across donors. Because HLA typing was unavailable for some donors at each locus, only the typed subset was used in association tests. A further reported finding was that TCR beta sequences accurately predicted the HLA-A and HLA-B alleles for most subjects in the first cohort. A later analysis found that TCR association rates varied across HLA loci, with DRB1 alleles showing the most associated TCRs and HLA-C alleles the fewest. The study gave a list of about 170 TCR beta chains associated with cytomegalovirus. At a false discovery rate of 0.05, a later analysis linked 15,000 to 20,000 TCR beta sequences to specific HLA alleles. In a later analysis, HLA-associated TCR beta chains were found to be more clonally expanded and to have lower generation probabilities than equally common non-associated chains.

As regards this clone: No cognate antigen has been identified for it. No base-level quality is on record; no much larger clone is a single base apart.

The sample comprised PBMCs. The receptor comes from a woman between 35 and 50 years old in good health and CMV-seronegative. The sequence links TRBV7-6 to TRBJ2-2; the D gene is perhaps TRBD2, on 5 matching bases. The DNA is as follows: TGTGCCAGCAGCCCCCGGTACCGGGGGAACACCGGGGAGCTGTTTTTT. The resulting protein is CASSPRYRGNTGELFF.